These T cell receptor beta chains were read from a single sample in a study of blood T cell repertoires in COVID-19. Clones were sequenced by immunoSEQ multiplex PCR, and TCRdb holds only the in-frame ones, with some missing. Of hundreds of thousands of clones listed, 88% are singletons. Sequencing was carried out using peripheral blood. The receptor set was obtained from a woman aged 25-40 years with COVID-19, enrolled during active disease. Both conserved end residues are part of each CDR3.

cdr3_aa: CASTRYSLNAASADAEQFF; v_call: TRBV19; j_call: TRBJ2-1
cdr3_aa: CASSPSRSVRNTIYF; v_call: TRBV7-9; j_call: TRBJ1-3
cdr3_aa: CASSLGRFGFTEAFF; v_call: TRBV5-1; j_call: TRBJ1-1
cdr3_aa: CASRVSFSGTFEQFF; v_call: TRBV6-5; j_call: TRBJ2-1
cdr3_aa: CASRQGTNEKLFF; v_call: TRBV7-9; j_call: TRBJ1-4
cdr3_aa: CAWSVLQGTDTQYF; v_call: TRBV30; j_call: TRBJ2-3
cdr3_aa: CASSDPSLNTEAFF; v_call: TRBV2; j_call: TRBJ1-1
cdr3_aa: CASSRDYATDTQYF; v_call: TRBV7-2; j_call: TRBJ2-3
cdr3_aa: CASSLDSYNEQFF; v_call: TRBV7-7; j_call: TRBJ2-1
cdr3_aa: CASRSFIDRGDNEQFF; v_call: TRBV27; j_call: TRBJ2-1
cdr3_aa: CATGTTSTSEQYF; v_call: TRBV5-4; j_call: TRBJ2-7
cdr3_aa: CASSREDTQYF; v_call: TRBV2; j_call: TRBJ2-3
cdr3_aa: CATSRDGVAGVNEQFF; v_call: TRBV15; j_call: TRBJ2-1
cdr3_aa: CASRQGASNTIYF; v_call: TRBV12-3/TRBV12-4; j_call: TRBJ1-3
cdr3_aa: CASSGVAGNTGELFF; v_call: TRBV11-2; j_call: TRBJ2-2
cdr3_aa: CASSFPLAPDTQYF; v_call: TRBV5-6; j_call: TRBJ2-3
cdr3_aa: CASSLAGSGNTEAFF; v_call: TRBV5-1; j_call: TRBJ1-1
cdr3_aa: CASSPDRDNSPLHF; v_call: TRBV9; j_call: TRBJ1-6
cdr3_aa: CASSIGGDGNQPQHF; v_call: TRBV19; j_call: TRBJ1-5
cdr3_aa: CASTPEGFSLADTQYF; v_call: TRBV6-2/TRBV6-3; j_call: TRBJ2-3
cdr3_aa: CASSRQEETEAFF; v_call: TRBV4-1; j_call: TRBJ1-1
cdr3_aa: CASSRTEVPYEQYF; v_call: TRBV7-9; j_call: TRBJ2-7
cdr3_aa: CASVMQGEAFF; v_call: TRBV28; j_call: TRBJ1-1
cdr3_aa: CASSMAYEQFF; v_call: TRBV5-1; j_call: TRBJ2-1